This paragraph reports one T cell receptor (beta chain). Its antigen remains unknown. Only in-frame clones appear in the TCRdb table, and some are missing; sequencing was by immunoSEQ multiplex PCR. The sample lists roughly 46,000 clones, around 90% seen once, with 56% in the top ten. These data originate in a study of OX40 agonist ivuxolimab in advanced cancers. Study background: Subjects had a mean age of roughly 60 years, with a range of 23 to 79; just over 80% were male. Findings of the study overall: Antigen specificity remained undetermined for the expanded peripheral T cells.

The V end lost 1 base, the J end lost 0 bases, and 10 bases lay between the germline ends. The CDR3 is 16 amino acids. Looked up from germline, CDR1 is MNHNS and CDR2 is SASEGT. This TCR was sampled from an adult with an advanced solid tumor such as melanoma, head and neck, liver or kidney cancer. This specimen was CD4+ or CD8+ T cells sorted from blood, taken in a trial of the OX40 agonist ivuxolimab. V gene TRBV6-1 combines with J gene TRBJ1-5; tentative D call: TRBD1 (5 bases). In DNA, the CDR3 is TGTGCCAGCAGTGAAGAGGGGCACTATAGCAATCAGCCCCAGCATTTT. Protein sequence: CASSEEGHYSNQPQHF.